This T cell receptor beta chain is drawn from a study of blood T cell repertoires in COVID-19 (dated by TCRdb to the early 2020s). A note on the overall study: The collaborator samples originated in the United States, Italy and Spain and spanned the acute and convalescent phases of COVID-19. The prospective study material was composed of cDNA or gDNA derived from T cells, B-cell-depleted T cells, or PBMCs. Deeply sampled blood TCRbeta repertoires from subjects exposed to, actively infected with, or recovered from COVID-19 were included in the dataset. The repertoires were released in a freely available public database intended as a resource for research on the immune response to SARS-CoV-2. The samples were drawn from two sources: the first 160 participants of the ongoing ImmuneRACE study, and fewer than 1,500 subjects contributed by 6 global collaborators. A de-identified subject ID, COVID-19 status, age in years and sex were almost always included in the sample metadata. Where HLA class I and class II types were available, the types were taken from metadata supplied by the sample provider, not from assay-based typing. Paper-wide results and their limitations: How much clinical and demographic metadata was included differed by source and by participant, and the metadata was provided uncurated.

TCRbeta CDR3 regions were amplified from genomic DNA using the immunoSEQ Assay, a bias-controlled multiplex PCR. Concerning the study's data processing: Nucleated cell counts per sample were estimated from amplification of reference gene primers within the assay. Sequence reads were collapsed and filtered to measure the absolute abundance of every unique TCRbeta CDR3 rearrangement. For each sample, productive Simpson clonality was calculated as the square root of Simpson's diversity index over productive rearrangements. Entries here come from immuneACCESS through TCRdb and include only in-frame sequences with V and J called. Some clones fail to appear in such tables; in the studies checked, an unresolved V gene covers under half of the shortfall, and the cause of the remainder is unknown. V and J calls plus clone size are reproduced from that table; the DNA served to infer D and trimming. A total of roughly 250,000 clones appear in this sample, roughly 83% of them only once. The ten largest clones add up to around 2% of the sample.

Participants in the prospective study were enrolled through a virtual design, were aged roughly 18 to 100 years, and lived in approximately 25 United States geographic areas. In the prospective study, participants were assigned to cohorts based on the clinical history participants reported in a screening survey and a study questionnaire. Recovered participants in ImmuneRACE Cohort 3 were defined as having two consecutive negative NP/OP PCR tests, clearance from a healthcare professional, or resolution of symptoms. In the prospective study, mobile phlebotomists collected whole blood, serum and a nasopharyngeal or oropharyngeal swab from each participant. Prospective study participants could optionally give additional blood draws and questionnaires over an approximately two-month period. Before DNA extraction, blood samples from the prospective study were shipped at room temperature or frozen. Counted from cysteine to phenylalanine, this CDR3 has 17 amino acids. Solely the CDR3 DNA is kept, with 51 bases framed from the first base. V trim: 3 bases; J trim: 9 bases; unmatched bases: 15. The germline V gene specifies SGDLS as CDR1 and YYNGEE as CDR2.

As regards this clone: Its antigen remains unidentified. Base qualities were left out, and no much larger clone turns up one base away.

The rearrangement joined TRBV9 to TRBJ2-1; 10 nucleotides in the junction match TRBD2. The receptor was derived from a woman between 45 and 60 years old who had recovered from COVID-19. The source material was PBMCs or T cells enriched from blood (not recorded which). The nucleotides read TGTGCCAGCAGCGATACCTCCCTAGCGGGAGTATATGTTGAGCAGTTCTTC. This encodes CASSDTSLAGVYVEQFF. Full variable domain (CDR3 extended with the reference TRBV9 and TRBJ2-1 proteins): DSGVTQTPKHLITATGQRVTLRCSPRSGDLSVYWYQQSLDQGLQFLIQYYNGEERAKGNILERFSAQQFPDLHSELNLSSLELGDSALYFCASSDTSLAGVYVEQFFGPGTRLTVL.